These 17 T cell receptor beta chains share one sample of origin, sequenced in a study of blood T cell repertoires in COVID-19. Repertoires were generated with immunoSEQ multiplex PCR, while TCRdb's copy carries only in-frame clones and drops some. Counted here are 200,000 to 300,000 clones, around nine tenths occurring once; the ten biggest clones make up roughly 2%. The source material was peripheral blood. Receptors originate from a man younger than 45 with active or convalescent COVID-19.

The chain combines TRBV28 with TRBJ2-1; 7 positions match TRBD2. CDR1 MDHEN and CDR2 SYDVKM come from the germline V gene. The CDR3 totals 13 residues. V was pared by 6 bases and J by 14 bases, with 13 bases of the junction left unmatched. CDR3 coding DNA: TGTGCCAGCAGAGACAGTCCCGTTCGGGGGGAGTTCTTC. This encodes CASRDSPVRGEFF. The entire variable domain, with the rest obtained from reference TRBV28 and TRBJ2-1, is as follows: DVKVTQSSRYLVKRTGEKVFLECVQDMDHENMFWYRQDPGLGLRLIYFSYDVKMKEKGDIPEGYSVSREKKERFSLILESASTNQTSMYLCASRDSPVRGEFFGPGTRLTVL.

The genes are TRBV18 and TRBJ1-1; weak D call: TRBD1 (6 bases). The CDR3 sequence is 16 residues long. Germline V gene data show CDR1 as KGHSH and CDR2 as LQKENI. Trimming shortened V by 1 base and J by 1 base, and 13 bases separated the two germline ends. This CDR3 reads CASSPLPTGKNTEAFF. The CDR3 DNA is TGTGCCAGCTCACCACTTCCCACAGGGAAGAACACTGAAGCTTTCTTT.

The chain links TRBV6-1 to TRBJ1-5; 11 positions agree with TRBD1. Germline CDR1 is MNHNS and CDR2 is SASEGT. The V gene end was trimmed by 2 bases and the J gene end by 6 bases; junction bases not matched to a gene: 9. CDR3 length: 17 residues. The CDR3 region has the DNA TGTGCCAGCAGTGAACGTAAAGGACAGGGGGCAGGTCAGCCCCAGCATTTT. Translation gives CASSERKGQGAGQPQHF.

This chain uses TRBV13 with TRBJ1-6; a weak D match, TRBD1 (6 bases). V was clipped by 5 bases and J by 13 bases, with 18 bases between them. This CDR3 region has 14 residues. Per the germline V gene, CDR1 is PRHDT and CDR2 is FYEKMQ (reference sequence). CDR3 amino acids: CASSHTGMESPLHF. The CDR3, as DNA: TGTGCCAGCAGCCACACAGGGATGGAATCCCCCCTCCACTTT.

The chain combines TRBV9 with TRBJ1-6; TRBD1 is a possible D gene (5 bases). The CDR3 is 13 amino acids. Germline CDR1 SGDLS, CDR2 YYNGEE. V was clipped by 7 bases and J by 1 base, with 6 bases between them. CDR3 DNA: TGTGCCAGCCGGGGGTCCTATAATTCACCCCTCCACTTT. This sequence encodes CASRGSYNSPLHF. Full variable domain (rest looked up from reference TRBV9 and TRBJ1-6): DSGVTQTPKHLITATGQRVTLRCSPRSGDLSVYWYQQSLDQGLQFLIQYYNGEERAKGNILERFSAQQFPDLHSELNLSSLELGDSALYFCASRGSYNSPLHFGNGTRLTVT.

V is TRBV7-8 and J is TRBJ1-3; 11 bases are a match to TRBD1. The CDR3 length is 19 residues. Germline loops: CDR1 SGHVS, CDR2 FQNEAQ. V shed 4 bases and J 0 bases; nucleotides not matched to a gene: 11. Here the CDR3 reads CASSSRTGTGGHSGNTIYF. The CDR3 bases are TGTGCCAGCAGCTCAAGAACCGGGACAGGGGGTCACTCTGGAAACACCATATATTTT.

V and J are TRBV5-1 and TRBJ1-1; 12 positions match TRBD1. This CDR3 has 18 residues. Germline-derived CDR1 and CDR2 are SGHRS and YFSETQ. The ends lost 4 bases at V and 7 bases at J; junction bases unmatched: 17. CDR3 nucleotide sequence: TGCGCCAGCAGCGGATCCGGGACAGGGGGCGAGATTAAAGGTGAAGCTTTCTTT. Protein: CASSGSGTGGEIKGEAFF.

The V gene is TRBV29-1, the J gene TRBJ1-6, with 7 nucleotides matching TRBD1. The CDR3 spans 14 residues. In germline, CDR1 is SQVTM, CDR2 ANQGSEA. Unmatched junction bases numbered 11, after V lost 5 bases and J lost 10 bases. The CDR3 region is CSVRGQRPGSPLHF. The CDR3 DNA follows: TGCAGCGTTAGGGGACAGCGGCCGGGGTCACCCCTCCACTTT.

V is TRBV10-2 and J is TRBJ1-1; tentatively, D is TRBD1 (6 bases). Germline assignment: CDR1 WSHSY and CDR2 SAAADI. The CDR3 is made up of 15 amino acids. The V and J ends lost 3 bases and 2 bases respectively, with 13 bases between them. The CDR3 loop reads CASSDPTGVNTEAFF. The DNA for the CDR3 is TGCGCCAGCAGTGACCCGACAGGAGTTAACACTGAAGCTTTCTTT.

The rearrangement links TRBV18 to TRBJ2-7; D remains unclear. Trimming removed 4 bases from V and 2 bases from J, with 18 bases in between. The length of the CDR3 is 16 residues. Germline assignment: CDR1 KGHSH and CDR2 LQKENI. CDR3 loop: CASSLPHRYSTYEQYF. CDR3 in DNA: TGTGCCAGCTCACTACCGCATAGGTACAGTACCTACGAGCAGTACTTC.

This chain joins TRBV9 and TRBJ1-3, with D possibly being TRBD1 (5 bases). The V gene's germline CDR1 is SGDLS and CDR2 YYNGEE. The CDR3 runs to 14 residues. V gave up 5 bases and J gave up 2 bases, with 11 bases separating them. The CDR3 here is CASSQQGTGNTIYF. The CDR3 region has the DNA TGTGCCAGCAGTCAGCAGGGCACTGGAAACACCATATATTTT.

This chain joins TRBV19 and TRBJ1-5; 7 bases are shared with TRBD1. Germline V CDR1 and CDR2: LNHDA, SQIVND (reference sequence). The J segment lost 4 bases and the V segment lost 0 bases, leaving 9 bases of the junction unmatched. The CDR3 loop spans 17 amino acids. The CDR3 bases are TGTGCCAGTAGTATAGAAGCCCCGGACAGGAGTAATCAGCCCCAGCATTTT. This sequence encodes CASSIEAPDRSNQPQHF.

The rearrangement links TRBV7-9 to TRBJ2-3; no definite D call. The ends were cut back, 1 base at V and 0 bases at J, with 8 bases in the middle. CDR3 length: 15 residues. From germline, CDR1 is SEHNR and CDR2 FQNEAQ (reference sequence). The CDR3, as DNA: TGTGCCAGCAGCTTAGATCCAGGAAGCACAGATACGCAGTATTTT. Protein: CASSLDPGSTDTQYF.

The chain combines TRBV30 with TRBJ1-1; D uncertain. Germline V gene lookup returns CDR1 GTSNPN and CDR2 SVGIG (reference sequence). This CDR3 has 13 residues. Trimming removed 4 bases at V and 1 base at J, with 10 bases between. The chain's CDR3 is CAWNSEGNTEAFF. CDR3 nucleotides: TGTGCCTGGAACTCGGAGGGGAACACTGAAGCTTTCTTT.

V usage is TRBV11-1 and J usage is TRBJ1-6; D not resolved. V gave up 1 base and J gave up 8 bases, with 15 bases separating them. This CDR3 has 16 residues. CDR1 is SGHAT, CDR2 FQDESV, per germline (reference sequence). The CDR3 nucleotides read TGTGCCAGCAGCTTAGGAGCCCGGGCGCGGGATTCACCCCTCCACTTT. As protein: CASSLGARARDSPLHF.

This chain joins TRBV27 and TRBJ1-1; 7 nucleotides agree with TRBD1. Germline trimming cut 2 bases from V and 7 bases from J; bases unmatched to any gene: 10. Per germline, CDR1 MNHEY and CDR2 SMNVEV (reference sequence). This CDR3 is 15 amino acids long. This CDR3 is CASSLAGNQGVEAFF. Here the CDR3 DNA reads TGTGCCAGCAGTTTAGCGGGGAATCAGGGGGTTGAAGCTTTCTTT.

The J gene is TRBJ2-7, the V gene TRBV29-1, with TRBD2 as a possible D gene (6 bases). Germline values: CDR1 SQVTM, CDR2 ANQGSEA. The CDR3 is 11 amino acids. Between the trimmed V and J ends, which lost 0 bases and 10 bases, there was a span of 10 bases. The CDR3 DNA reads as TGCAGCGTTGAAGATCGGGGACTCCAGTACTTC. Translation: CSVEDRGLQYF.